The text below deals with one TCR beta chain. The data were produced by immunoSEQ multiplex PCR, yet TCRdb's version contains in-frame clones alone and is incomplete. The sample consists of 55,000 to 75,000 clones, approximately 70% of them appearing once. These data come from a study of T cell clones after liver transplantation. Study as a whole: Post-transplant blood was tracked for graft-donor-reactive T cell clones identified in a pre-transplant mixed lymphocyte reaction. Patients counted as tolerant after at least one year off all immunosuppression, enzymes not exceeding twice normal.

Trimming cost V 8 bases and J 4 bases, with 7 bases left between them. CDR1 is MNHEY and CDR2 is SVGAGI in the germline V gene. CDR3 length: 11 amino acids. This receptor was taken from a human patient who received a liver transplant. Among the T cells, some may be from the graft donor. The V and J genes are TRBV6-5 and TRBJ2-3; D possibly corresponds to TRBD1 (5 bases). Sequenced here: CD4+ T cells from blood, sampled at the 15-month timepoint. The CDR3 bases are TGTGCCAGCGGGGCATCAGATACGCAGTATTTT. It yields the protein CASGASDTQYF.